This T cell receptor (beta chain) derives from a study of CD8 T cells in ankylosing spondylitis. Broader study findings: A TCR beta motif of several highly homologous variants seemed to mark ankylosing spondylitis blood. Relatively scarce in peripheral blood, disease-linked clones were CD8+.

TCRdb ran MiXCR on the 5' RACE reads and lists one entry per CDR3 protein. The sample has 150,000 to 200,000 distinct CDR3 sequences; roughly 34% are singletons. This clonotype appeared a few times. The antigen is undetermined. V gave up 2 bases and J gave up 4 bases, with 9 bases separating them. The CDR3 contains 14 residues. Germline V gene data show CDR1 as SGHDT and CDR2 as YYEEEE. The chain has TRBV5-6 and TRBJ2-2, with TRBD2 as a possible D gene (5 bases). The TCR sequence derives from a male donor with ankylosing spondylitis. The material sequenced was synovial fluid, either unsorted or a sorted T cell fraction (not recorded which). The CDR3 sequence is CASSLPGSTGELFF. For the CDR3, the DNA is TGTGCCAGCAGCTTACCGGGGAGCACCGGGGAGCTGTTTTTT.